Sequencing of this T cell receptor (beta chain) was carried out in a study of blood T cell repertoires in COVID-19. In the study overall: Donors in the United States, Italy and Spain gave samples during acute or convalescent COVID-19.

In the authors' workflow: Cell counts per sample came from amplifying reference gene primers. The method was immunoSEQ multiplex PCR; TCRdb's version includes in-frame clones alone and lacks a portion of them. For V, J and clone size, that table is used; D and trimming come from the DNA. The table lists 55,000 to 85,000 clones, about 86% of them singletons. The sample was peripheral blood. The TCR originated in a human donor in a cohort sampled during active COVID-19.

This CDR3 is CASSFQGPTLYTEAFF. CDR3 nucleotide sequence: TGTGCCAGCAGCTTTCAGGGCCCCACCTTGTACACTGAAGCTTTCTTT. This chain connects TRBV5-6 to TRBJ1-1, with a weak D call TRBD1 (5 bases). Trimming took off 2 bases at V and 3 bases at J, with 17 bases between the two ends. CDR3 length: 16 amino acids. CDR1 is SGHDT, CDR2 YYEEEE, per germline.